A selection of T cell receptor beta chains follows, all from one sample in a study of naive and memory T cell subsets. Using its own MiXCR run on the UMI-ligation and nested PCR reads, TCRdb lists one record per CDR3 protein. The repertoire holds tens of thousands of distinct CDR3 sequences, with about 10% as singletons. The specimen sequenced was effector memory CD4+ T cells from blood. These receptors were collected from a human donor in good health. The CDR3 runs from the conserved cysteine through the conserved F or W. A D gene is named only where the DNA matches it firmly. Clone size appears in some rows only: once, few, many, or a class for an expanded clone.

j_call	d_call	v_call	clone_size	cdr3_aa	cdr3_nt
TRBJ1-1	.	TRBV12-3/TRBV12-4	.	CASSSNRGALMNTEAFF	TGTGCCAGCAGTTCGAACCGAGGGGCCCTCATGAACACTGAAGCTTTCTTT
TRBJ2-7	.	TRBV6-2/TRBV6-3	few	CASSPARQPTYEQYF	TGTGCCAGCAGCCCAGCCCGACAGCCTACCTACGAGCAGTACTTC
TRBJ2-7	.	TRBV19	many	CASRKQGSHEQYF	TGTGCCAGTAGGAAACAGGGCAGCCACGAGCAGTACTTC
TRBJ1-4	.	TRBV10-2	many	CASSGGGDEKLFF	TGCGCCAGCAGTGGGGGGGGCGATGAAAAACTGTTTTTT
TRBJ2-7	TRBD2	TRBV6-2/TRBV6-3	.	CASSYISGRASNPSEQYF	TGTGCCAGCAGTTACATCAGCGGGAGGGCCTCGAACCCTTCCGAGCAGTACTTC
TRBJ2-7	.	TRBV7-2	.	CATQLSASAVQYF	TGTGCCACCCAGCTTAGTGCATCGGCAGTGCAGTACTTC
TRBJ2-3	.	TRBV20-1	many	CSAKIQGTTDTQYF	TGCAGTGCTAAAATACAAGGGACGACAGATACGCAGTATTTT
TRBJ1-6	.	TRBV28	many	CASNIGRRILSPNSPLHF	TGTGCCAGCAATATTGGTCGGAGGATTTTATCCCCTAATTCACCCCTCCACTTT
TRBJ2-5	TRBD2	TRBV4-3	few	CASSQGSGLAGLQETQYF	TGCGCCAGCAGCCAAGGGTCTGGACTAGCGGGGTTACAAGAGACCCAGTACTTC
TRBJ2-7	.	TRBV30	many	CACSPTSSYEQYF	TGTGCCTGTAGCCCTACGAGCTCCTACGAGCAGTACTTC
TRBJ2-1	.	TRBV5-4	few	CASSPRVGGRNEQFF	TGTGCCAGCAGCCCTCGGGTAGGGGGAAGGAATGAGCAGTTCTTC
TRBJ1-1	.	TRBV3-1	.	CASSQGLGSFF	TGTGCCAGCAGCCAAGGACTGGGGTCTTTCTTT
TRBJ2-1	TRBD2	TRBV6-2/TRBV6-3	many	CASSSGFRAGGPGNEQFF	TGTGCCAGCAGTTCGGGTTTCAGAGCGGGAGGGCCGGGTAATGAGCAGTTCTTC
TRBJ1-1	TRBD1	TRBV18	few	CASSPRQGESTEAFF	TGTGCCAGCTCGCCCCGACAGGGGGAGAGCACTGAAGCTTTCTTT
TRBJ2-2	.	TRBV7-2	many	CASSLARVTGELFF	TGTGCCAGCAGCTTAGCGCGAGTCACCGGGGAGCTGTTTTTT
TRBJ2-3	TRBD2	TRBV6-2/TRBV6-3	many	CASSLLAGEADTQYF	TGTGCCAGCAGTCTTCTAGCGGGAGAAGCAGATACGCAGTATTTT
TRBJ1-3	.	TRBV9	few	CASSVGGSGSGNTIYF	TGTGCCAGCAGCGTAGGGGGCAGCGGATCTGGAAACACCATATATTTT
TRBJ2-3	.	TRBV7-8	many	CASSFVNDRDTQYF	TGTGCCAGCAGCTTTGTTAATGATCGGGATACGCAGTATTTT
TRBJ2-4	.	TRBV7-2	many	CASSTRDLAKNIQYF	TGTGCCAGCAGCACCAGGGACCTAGCCAAAAACATTCAGTACTTC